The rows below give T cell receptor beta chains drawn from one sample of a study of T cell responses to AZD1222 COVID-19 vaccine. Some clones are missing from TCRdb's copy, which holds only in-frame ones; the method was immunoSEQ multiplex PCR. This table holds roughly 120,000 clones, 75% to 95% found once. The sequencing here drew on peripheral blood, taken on day 0 of AZD1222 vaccination. Every receptor here comes from an adult in good health. Both conserved end residues are trimmed from each CDR3. A D gene is named only where the DNA matches it firmly.

>.|TRBV19|TRBJ1-2|13
ASSIPGGRLLGYT
>.|TRBV10-2|TRBJ1-6|9
ASRDGSPLH
>TRBD1|TRBV3-1/TRBV3-2|TRBJ1-2|12
ASSPRQGIHGYT
>.|TRBV7-2|TRBJ1-2|11
ASSTTQDYGYT
>.|TRBV10-3|TRBJ2-7|17
AISESTVYWGSGLYEQY
>.|TRBV5-5|TRBJ2-3|12
ASNPGTGTDTQY
>.|TRBV5-1|TRBJ2-5|14
ASSSGPSPGVETQY
>.|TRBV5-4|TRBJ2-4|17
ASSTDPLMSEWRQNIQY
>.|TRBV28|TRBJ1-6|13
AAEGRGRNNSPLH
>.|TRBV11-2|TRBJ2-7|15
ASSLVVSPGAPYEQY
>.|TRBV2|TRBJ2-1|11
ASRDGTYNEQF
>.|TRBV19|TRBJ1-5|19
ASSIDGLVGFSTETNQPQH
>.|TRBV7-9|TRBJ1-2|12
ASNHLRTRYGYT
>TRBD1|TRBV29-1|TRBJ2-3|14
SVGRDSFTSTDTQY
>.|TRBV12-3/TRBV12-4|TRBJ1-5|9
ASSRLGAQH